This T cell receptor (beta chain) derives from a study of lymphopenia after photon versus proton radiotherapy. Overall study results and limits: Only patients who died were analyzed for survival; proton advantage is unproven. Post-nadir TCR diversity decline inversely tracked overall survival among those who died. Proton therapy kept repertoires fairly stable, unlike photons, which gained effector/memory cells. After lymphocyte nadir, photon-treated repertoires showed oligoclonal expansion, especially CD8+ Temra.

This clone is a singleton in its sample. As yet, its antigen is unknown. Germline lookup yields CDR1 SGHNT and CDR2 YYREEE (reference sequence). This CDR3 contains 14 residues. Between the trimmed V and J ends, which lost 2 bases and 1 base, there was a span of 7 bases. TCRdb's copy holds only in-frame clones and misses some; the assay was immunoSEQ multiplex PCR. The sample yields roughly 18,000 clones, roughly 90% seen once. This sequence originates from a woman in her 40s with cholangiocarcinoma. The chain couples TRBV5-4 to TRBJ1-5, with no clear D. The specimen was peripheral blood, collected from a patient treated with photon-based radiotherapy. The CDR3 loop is CASSFRGSNQPQHF. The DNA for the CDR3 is TGTGCCAGCAGCTTCCGAGGAAGCAATCAGCCCCAGCATTTT.